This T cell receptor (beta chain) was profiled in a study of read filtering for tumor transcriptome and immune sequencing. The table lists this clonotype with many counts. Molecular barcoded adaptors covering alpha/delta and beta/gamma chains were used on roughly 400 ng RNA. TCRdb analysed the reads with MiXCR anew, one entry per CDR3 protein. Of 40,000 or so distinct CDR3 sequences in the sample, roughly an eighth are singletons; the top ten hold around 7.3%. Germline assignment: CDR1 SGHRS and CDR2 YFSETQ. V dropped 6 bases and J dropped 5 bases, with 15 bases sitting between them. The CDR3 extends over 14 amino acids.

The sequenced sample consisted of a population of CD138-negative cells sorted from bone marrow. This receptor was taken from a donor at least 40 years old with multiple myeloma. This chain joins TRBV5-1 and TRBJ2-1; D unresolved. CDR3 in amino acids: CASTPRSADNEQFF. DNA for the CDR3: TGCGCCAGCACCCCTCGAAGTGCGGACAATGAGCAGTTCTTC.